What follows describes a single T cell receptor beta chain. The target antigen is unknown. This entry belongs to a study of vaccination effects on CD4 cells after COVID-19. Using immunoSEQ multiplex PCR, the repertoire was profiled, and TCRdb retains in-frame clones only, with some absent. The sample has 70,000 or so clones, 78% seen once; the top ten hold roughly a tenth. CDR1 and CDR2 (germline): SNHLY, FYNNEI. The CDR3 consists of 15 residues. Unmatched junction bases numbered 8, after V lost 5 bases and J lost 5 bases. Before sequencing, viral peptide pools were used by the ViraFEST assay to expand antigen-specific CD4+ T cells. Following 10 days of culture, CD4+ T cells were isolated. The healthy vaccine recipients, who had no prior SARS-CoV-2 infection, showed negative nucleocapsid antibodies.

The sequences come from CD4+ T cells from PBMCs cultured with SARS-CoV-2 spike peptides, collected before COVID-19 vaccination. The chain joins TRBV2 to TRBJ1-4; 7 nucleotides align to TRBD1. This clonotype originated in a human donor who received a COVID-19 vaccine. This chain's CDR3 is CASSLFGQENEKLFF. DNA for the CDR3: TGTGCCAGCAGTTTATTCGGACAGGAGAATGAAAAACTGTTTTTT. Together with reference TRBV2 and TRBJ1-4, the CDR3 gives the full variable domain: EPEVTQTPSHQVTQMGQEVILRCVPISNHLYFYWYRQILGQKVEFLVSFYNNEISEKSEIFDDQFSVERPDGSNFTLKIRSTKLEDSAMYFCASSLFGQENEKLFFGSGTQLSVL.